Each of the 23 T cell receptor beta chains below was sequenced from the same sample in a study of response to subunit inactivated influenza vaccine. TCRdb passed the RT-PCR reads through MiXCR, listing each CDR3 protein once. The data hold more than 400,000 distinct CDR3 sequences, with about 7.2% observed a single time. Sequencing used PBMCs from blood, obtained less than 25 months after vaccination. These receptors were obtained from a man aged 50-75 years who received an inactivated influenza vaccine.

V is TRBV6-4 and J is TRBJ2-3; possibly TRBD1 for D (8 bases). This CDR3 comprises 17 residues. Germline CDR1 reads MRHNA; CDR2 reads SNTAGT. The ends were cut back, 5 bases at V and 5 bases at J, with 23 bases in the middle. CDR3: CASSPSPGGRGEDTQYF. The CDR3 bases are TGTGCCAGCAGTCCCTCGCCAGGGGGCCGGGGGGAAGATACGCAGTATTTT.

The chain has TRBV29-1 and TRBJ2-5; TRBD1 matches at 7 bases. CDR1 SQVTM and CDR2 ANQGSEA come from the germline V gene. V trimming: 6 bases; J trimming: 4 bases; junction bases outside the gene matches: 17. The length of the CDR3 is 16 residues. The CDR3 region is CSVPGQVDSETETQYF. The CDR3 region has the DNA TGCAGCGTCCCAGGACAGGTTGATAGCGAAACAGAGACCCAGTACTTC.

This clonotype turned up a few times. The chain carries TRBV3-1 and TRBJ1-2; D not resolved. The CDR3 length is 13 residues. Germline V lookup: CDR1 LGHDT, CDR2 YNNKEL (reference sequence). Between the trimmed V and J ends, which lost 0 bases and 8 bases, there was a span of 10 bases. CDR3 amino acids: CASSQDSGSGYTF. DNA for the CDR3: TGTGCCAGCAGCCAAGATAGTGGGAGCGGCTACACCTTC.

This clonotype came up a few times. The chain recombines TRBV20-1 with TRBJ2-3; D tentatively fits TRBD1 or TRBD2 (5 bases each). V shed 1 base and J shed 6 bases, with 29 bases lying between them. The CDR3 totals 19 residues. The V gene's germline CDR1 is DFQATT and CDR2 SNEGSKA (reference sequence). The CDR3 protein is CSARGAQGRSGSSVDTQYF. Written as DNA, the CDR3 is TGCAGTGCTAGAGGCGCTCAGGGAAGGAGCGGTTCGTCAGTCGATACGCAGTATTTT.

This clonotype was recorded once. This chain links TRBV28 with TRBJ2-2, with D possibly matching TRBD2 (5 bases). Germline V CDR1 and CDR2: MDHEN, SYDVKM. CDR3 length: 15 amino acids. Deletions cut 4 bases from V and 5 bases from J, with 14 bases between. The CDR3 protein is CASSSGGGRTGELFF. The CDR3 nucleotides are TGTGCCAGCAGTTCAGGAGGTGGACGGACCGGGGAGCTGTTTTTT.

This clonotype was seen a handful of times. This sequence joins TRBV20-1 and TRBJ2-1; D unresolved. This CDR3 is 14 amino acids long. Germline CDR1 and CDR2: DFQATT and SNEGSKA (reference sequence). Deletions cut 5 bases from V and 0 bases from J, with 11 bases between. The CDR3 loop reads CSAHDASSYNEQFF. CDR3 sequence (DNA): TGCAGTGCTCACGACGCGAGCTCCTACAATGAGCAGTTCTTC.

This clonotype has just a few counts. The V call is TRBV7-3, the J call TRBJ2-4; 7 nucleotides match TRBD2. CDR3 length: 13 residues. With V trimmed by 2 bases and J by 8 bases, 3 bases remained unmatched. Germline V gene data show CDR1 as SGHTA and CDR2 as FQGTGA. The CDR3: CASSLGGGDIQYF. DNA of the CDR3: TGTGCCAGCAGCTTAGGCGGGGGAGACATTCAGTACTTC.

This clonotype was recorded many times. This chain joins TRBV15 and TRBJ2-7; 8 bases match TRBD1. This CDR3 is built from 15 residues. Trimming at V came to 6 bases and at J to 1 base, leaving 8 bases not matched to a gene. Germline assignment: CDR1 LNHNV and CDR2 YYDKDF (reference sequence). The CDR3 reads CATRRDRGQSYEQYF. The CDR3, as DNA: TGTGCCACCAGACGAGACAGGGGCCAATCCTACGAGCAGTACTTC.

This clonotype was seen a few times. J is TRBJ2-2 and V is TRBV7-8; D is undetermined. Germline CDR1 and CDR2: SGHVS and FQNEAQ. The V end lost 5 bases, the J end lost 3 bases, and 16 bases lay between the germline ends. The CDR3 is made up of 16 amino acids. This CDR3 reads CASSLWVTSYTGELFF. The CDR3 coding sequence is TGTGCCAGCAGCCTATGGGTGACTTCTTACACCGGGGAGCTGTTTTTT. The full variable domain, its missing parts supplied by reference TRBV7-8 and TRBJ2-2, is GAGVSQSPRYKVAKRGQDVALRCDPISGHVSLFWYQQALGQGPEFLTYFQNEAQLDKSGLPSDRFFAERPEGSVSTLKIQRTQQEDSAVYLCASSLWVTSYTGELFFGEGSRLTVL.

This clonotype was recorded many times. V gene TRBV3-1 combines with J gene TRBJ2-3; TRBD2 aligns across 7 bases. The CDR3 is 18 amino acids. Germline V gene lookup returns CDR1 LGHDT and CDR2 YNNKEL (reference sequence). Trimming took 5 bases from V and 5 from J; bases not matched to a gene: 19. The CDR3 is CASSASIGLREFGDTQYF. The CDR3 DNA follows: TGTGCCAGCAGCGCCTCGATCGGTTTGCGGGAGTTCGGAGATACGCAGTATTTT.

This clonotype occurred a few times. The chain carries TRBV20-1 and TRBJ2-2; 9 bases are a match to TRBD1. Looked up from germline, CDR1 is DFQATT and CDR2 is SNEGSKA (reference sequence). With 0 bases clipped from V and 6 bases from J, the junction kept 11 bases outside the gene matches. The CDR3 has 17 residues. The CDR3 protein is CSARDGLQGALPGELFF. CDR3 bases: TGCAGTGCTAGAGATGGTTTACAGGGGGCCCTCCCCGGGGAGCTGTTTTTT.

This chain links TRBV30 with TRBJ2-1; possibly TRBD1 or TRBD2 for D (5 bases each). Germline loops: CDR1 GTSNPN, CDR2 SVGIG (reference sequence). This CDR3 region has 13 residues. The germline V and J ends were trimmed by 6 bases and 2 bases, with 11 bases remaining between them. The CDR3 nucleotides are TGTGCCTGCCGCAGGGAGCCCTACAATGAGCAGTTCTTC. This gives the protein CACRREPYNEQFF.

In its sample, this clonotype was seen a few times. The chain is built from TRBV6-1 and TRBJ2-2, with D possibly matching TRBD2 (6 bases). CDR3 size: 14 residues. Germline lookup yields CDR1 MNHNS and CDR2 SASEGT. V was pared by 8 bases and J by 6 bases, with 16 bases between. CDR3 bases: TGTGCCAGCGGCATCCCGGCGGGGCCCGGGGAGCTGTTTTTT. Translating it yields CASGIPAGPGELFF.

This clonotype was seen ten or more times. V is TRBV4-2 and J is TRBJ1-3; TRBD1 matches 7 bases. With V trimmed by 0 bases and J by 4 bases, 3 bases remained unmatched. The germline V gene has CDR1 LGHNA and CDR2 YNFKEQ. The CDR3 is 15 residues long. This chain's CDR3 is CASSQDTGAGNTIYF. In DNA form, the CDR3 reads TGTGCCAGCAGCCAAGATACAGGGGCAGGAAACACCATATATTTT.

This clonotype has at least ten counts. The chain couples TRBV5-1 to TRBJ2-7; 13 bases line up with TRBD2. CDR3 size: 16 residues. Germline CDR1 is SGHRS and CDR2 is YFSETQ. The V segment lost 4 bases and the J segment 5 bases; nucleotides outside the gene matches: 9. The CDR3 DNA reads TGCGCCAGCAGCCTCGGACTAGCGGGAGTCGCTGACGAGCAGTACTTC. It translates to CASSLGLAGVADEQYF.

This clonotype was detected ten times or more. The chain has TRBV4-2 and TRBJ2-3; D is unresolved. Trimming pared 1 base from V and 6 bases from J, leaving 14 bases between. Germline CDR1 and CDR2: LGHNA and YNFKEQ. This CDR3 comprises 15 residues. The CDR3 DNA sequence: TGTGCCAGCAGCCAAGCGCCAACCGCCGTGGATACGCAGTATTTT. Translating gives CASSQAPTAVDTQYF.

This clonotype was recorded a few times. The chain is built from TRBV6-1 and TRBJ1-1; 10 positions match TRBD1. Germline CDR1 MNHNS, CDR2 SASEGT. V trimming: 5 bases; J trimming: 6 bases; junction bases outside the gene matches: 6. CDR3 length: 14 amino acids. This CDR3 is CASSRQGATSEAFF. The DNA for the CDR3 is TGTGCCAGCAGTAGACAGGGGGCTACATCTGAAGCTTTCTTT.

The chain uses TRBV3-1 and TRBJ2-7; 12 bases fit TRBD2. The germline CDR1 and CDR2 sequences are LGHDT and YNNKEL (reference sequence). Trimming took 6 bases from V and 3 from J; bases not matched to a gene: 3. The CDR3 contains 14 residues. The CDR3 sequence: CASRSTSGSYEQYF. The CDR3 DNA reads TGTGCCAGCAGGTCGACTAGCGGGAGCTACGAGCAGTACTTC.

The chain carries TRBV6-2 or TRBV6-3 and TRBJ2-3; 7 nucleotides agree with TRBD2. Germline V gives CDR1 MNHEY, CDR2 SVGEGT. The CDR3 is 17 amino acids. V shed 6 bases, J shed 4 bases, and the junction held 16 bases outside the gene matches. CDR3 region: CASRRIPLAPAADTQYF. The CDR3 nucleotides read TGTGCCAGCAGGAGAATTCCACTAGCGCCCGCCGCAGATACGCAGTATTTT.

There are a few counts of this clonotype. The V call is TRBV7-2, the J call TRBJ1-4, with D uncertain. The CDR3 has 14 residues. Deletions cut 4 bases from V and 0 bases from J, with 6 bases between. Germline V gene sequence: CDR1 SGHTA, CDR2 FQGNSA. The DNA for the CDR3 is TGTGCCAGCAGCTCAAACCCAACTAATGAAAAACTGTTTTTT. Translation gives CASSSNPTNEKLFF. Full variable domain (outside the CDR3, taken from reference TRBV7-2 and TRBJ1-4): GAGVSQSPSNKVTEKGKDVELRCDPISGHTALYWYRQSLGQGLEFLIYFQGNSAPDKSGLPSDRFSAERTGGSVSTLTIQRTQQEDSAVYLCASSSNPTNEKLFFGSGTQLSVL.

This clonotype was seen repeatedly, ten times or more. The chain carries TRBV6-1 and TRBJ2-7; 8 bases match TRBD1. This CDR3 has 17 residues. The germline V gene encodes CDR1 MNHNS and CDR2 SASEGT. Trimming cost V 4 bases and J 5 bases; bases outside gene matches: 16. The CDR3 nucleotides are TGTGCCAGCAGTGCCGGTCGAGCCGGGACAGGTGTCAACGAGCAGTACTTC. This gives the protein CASSAGRAGTGVNEQYF.

There are many counts of this clonotype. The chain combines TRBV5-1 with TRBJ2-7, with D possibly TRBD1 on 5 matching bases. The germline gives CDR1 SGHRS, CDR2 YFSETQ. The CDR3 has 16 amino acids. Trimming took 4 bases from V and 0 from J, leaving 17 bases between them. CDR3 sequence: CASSPRTPTTSYEQYF. The CDR3 nucleotides read TGCGCCAGCAGCCCTCGGACACCCACTACCTCCTACGAGCAGTACTTC. Together with reference TRBV5-1 and TRBJ2-7, the CDR3 gives the full variable domain: KAGVTQTPRYLIKTRGQQVTLSCSPISGHRSVSWYQQTPGQGLQFLFEYFSETQRNKGNFPGRFSGRQFSNSRSEMNVSTLELGDSALYLCASSPRTPTTSYEQYFGPGTRLTVT.

The V call is TRBV27, the J call TRBJ2-2; 15 positions agree with TRBD2. The germline gives CDR1 MNHEY, CDR2 SMNVEV (reference sequence). The CDR3 is 18 amino acids. V dropped 8 bases and J dropped 4; count of bases not matched to a gene: 11. The CDR3 loop is CASGHRGLAGGTTGELFF. The CDR3 DNA is TGTGCCAGCGGGCACCGGGGACTAGCGGGAGGAACCACCGGGGAGCTGTTTTTT.